The 9 T cell receptor beta chains below come from one sample, sequenced in a study of blood T cell repertoires in COVID-19. Data came from immunoSEQ multiplex PCR; TCRdb stores just in-frame clones and leaves some out. The data contain about 350,000 clones, approximately 91% of them seen just once; the ten biggest clones take up approximately 0.97%. Sequencing was performed on PBMCs or T cells enriched from blood (not recorded which). The origin of the receptors is a woman younger than 45 who had been exposed to COVID-19.

The V gene is TRBV6-5, the J gene TRBJ1-3; no firm D call. V shed 10 bases and J shed 4 bases, with 17 bases lying between them. CDR1 and CDR2 from the germline V gene are MNHEY and SVGAGI. The CDR3 length is 14 residues. CDR3 sequence (DNA): TGTGCCACCGTGGAGTCCGGGTTCGGAAACACCATATATTTT. As protein: CATVESGFGNTIYF.

This clone is a singleton in its sample. The chain combines TRBV18 with TRBJ1-2; D gene ambiguous. Per the germline V gene, CDR1 is KGHSH and CDR2 is LQKENI. V lost 3 bases to trimming and J lost 2 bases, with 4 bases between them. The CDR3 sequence is 12 residues long. The CDR3 protein is CASSPENYGYTF. The CDR3, as DNA: TGTGCCAGCTCACCTGAGAACTATGGCTACACCTTC.

The rearrangement uses TRBV2 and TRBJ2-1, with D possibly being TRBD2 (6 bases). V dropped 7 bases and J dropped 5 bases, with 15 bases sitting between them. The CDR3 spans 14 residues. The germline V gene has CDR1 SNHLY and CDR2 FYNNEI. Here the CDR3 reads CASMGVGGDNEQFF. The CDR3, as DNA: TGTGCCAGCATGGGGGTAGGAGGGGACAATGAGCAGTTCTTC.

CDR3 amino acids: CASSSLNYGYTF. The CDR3 nucleotides read TGTGCCAGCAGTTCCCTTAACTATGGCTACACCTTC. The rearrangement joins TRBV27 to TRBJ1-2; D is ambiguous. The CDR3 is 12 amino acids. Between the trimmed V and J ends, which lost 4 bases and 1 base, there was a span of 4 bases. Looked up from germline, CDR1 is MNHEY and CDR2 is SMNVEV (reference sequence).

This chain links TRBV5-3 with TRBJ2-7; 8 bases map to TRBD1. TRBV5-3 is marked as an open reading frame, function uncertain. This CDR3 spans 15 amino acids. V was pared by 4 bases and J by 0 bases, with 6 bases of the junction left unmatched. The CDR3 nucleotides read TGTGCCAGAAGCACCCGGGACAGGAGCTCCTACGAGCAGTACTTC. Translated, it gives CARSTRDRSSYEQYF.

For this clone: The junction departs from the called germline gene at one end, perhaps through a read error. Other DNA sequences from this sample encode an identical CDR3 as well. The chain uses TRBV7-3 and TRBJ2-1; TRBD2 might be the D (7 bases). The CDR3 runs to 15 residues. CDR1 SGHTA and CDR2 FQGTGA come from the germline V gene. Here the CDR3 DNA reads TGCGCCAGCAGCCGAGGGGGGGAGTCCTACAATGAGCAGTTCTTC. Translation: CASSRGGESYNEQFF. Looking up the rest from reference TRBV7-3 and TRBJ2-1 gives the full variable domain: GAGVSQTPSNKVTEKGKYVELRCDPISGHTALYWYRQSLGQGPEFLIYFQGTGAADDSGLPNDRFFAVRPEGSVSTLKIQRTERGDSAVYLCASSRGGESYNEQFFGPGTRLTVL.

The chain joins TRBV2 to TRBJ2-3; 7 nucleotides line up with TRBD2. V lost 6 bases to trimming and J lost 1 base; unmatched junction nucleotides: 4. CDR3 length: 14 residues. Per germline, CDR1 SNHLY and CDR2 FYNNEI. The CDR3 DNA follows: TGTGCCAGCAGGCCTAGCGGTGGCACAGATACGCAGTATTTT. Protein product: CASRPSGGTDTQYF.

The CDR3 DNA reads TGTGCCAGCAGCTCACTAGCGGGAGTTTACGAGCAGTACTTC. Protein sequence: CASSSLAGVYEQYF. The gene calls are TRBV7-6 and TRBJ2-7, with 11 positions matching TRBD2. The germline gives CDR1 SGHVS, CDR2 FNYEAQ. The ends lost 4 bases at V and 4 bases at J; junction bases unmatched: 3. The CDR3 totals 14 residues.

The chain recombines TRBV7-9 with TRBJ2-7; TRBD2 agrees at 9 bases. This CDR3 is 13 amino acids long. The trim removed 5 bases at V and 3 bases at J, leaving 2 bases unmatched. The germline V gene has CDR1 SEHNR and CDR2 FQNEAQ (reference sequence). The CDR3 reads CASSTTSGYEQYF. The CDR3, as DNA: TGTGCCAGCAGCACGACTAGCGGCTACGAGCAGTACTTC.